The clone carrying this TCR beta chain appeared many times. Its matching antigen is unknown. TCRdb reprocessed the 5' RACE reads via MiXCR and lists one record per CDR3 protein. The sample comprises tens of thousands of distinct CDR3 sequences, about 5% of which are singletons, and over 2% rests with the top ten. The entry originates in a study of CD8 T cells in ankylosing spondylitis. Study-wide results and caveats: For ankylosing spondylitis blood, a TCR beta motif of about eight highly homologous variants appeared characteristic.

The ends lost 8 bases at V and 3 bases at J; junction bases unmatched: 3. Germline V gives CDR1 DFQATT, CDR2 SNEGSKA (reference sequence). This CDR3 is built from 13 residues. The J gene is TRBJ2-1, the V gene TRBV20-1, with 11 bases matching TRBD2. The sequencing input was blood, either unsorted or a sorted T cell fraction (not recorded which). This TCR came from a male donor with ankylosing spondylitis or in good health (not recorded which). In DNA, the CDR3 is TGCAGTAGCGGGACTAGCGGCTACAATGAGCAGTTCTTC. Its protein is CSSGTSGYNEQFF.